This T cell receptor (beta chain) appears in the sequencing data of a study of regulatory T cells in long-lasting Graves disease. Findings of the study overall: Possibly, too few samples lowered accuracy.

V was cut by 0 bases and J by 2 bases, with 12 bases left in between. Per the germline V gene, CDR1 is SGHTA and CDR2 is FQGTGA. The length of the CDR3 is 16 residues. Both iRepertoire HTBI primers and Arm-PCR of CDR3 regions were used to build the TCR beta libraries. TCRdb processed the multiplex PCR reads anew with MiXCR; each CDR3 protein has one entry. The sample has 200,000 to 250,000 distinct CDR3 sequences; 20% are singletons. Many counts were recorded for this clonotype. Its target is not known. The time point: newly diagnosed GD, antithyroid drugs for less than 3 months. The TCR library was made from RNA extracted from PBMCs. In each case, Graves' disease was diagnosed per American Thyroid Association guidelines.

The input for sequencing was peripheral blood mononuclear cells (PBMCs), taken at new diagnosis, from a patient treated with antithyroid drugs. The receptor's source is a female donor with Graves disease. The J gene is TRBJ2-3, the V gene TRBV7-3; D remains ambiguous. The CDR3 region is CASSLTVKATTDTQYF. CDR3 nucleotide sequence: TGTGCCAGCAGCTTAACTGTTAAAGCGACCACAGATACGCAGTATTTT.